The 25 T cell receptor beta chains in this list originate from one sample, sequenced in a study of regulatory dendritic cells for organ transplantation. No antigen is known for these receptors. Sorted subsets were CFSE-labeled and cultured roughly five days with allogeneic dendritic cells. Data came from immunoSEQ multiplex PCR; TCRdb stores just in-frame clones and leaves some out. The table shows around 5,200 clones, with approximately 75% occurring only once. Sequenced: memory CD8+ T cells from blood cultured with regulatory dendritic cells. Subset given: CD45RO+ memory T cells. The receptors stem from a human donor in good health.

The chain links TRBV29-1 to TRBJ2-1; perhaps D is TRBD1 or TRBD2 (6 bases each). Per the germline V gene, CDR1 is SQVTM and CDR2 is ANQGSEA. Trimming took off 1 base at V and 9 bases at J, with 10 bases between the two ends. The CDR3 extends over 12 amino acids. The CDR3 here is CSVEGGDIEQFF. In DNA form, the CDR3 reads TGCAGCGTTGAAGGGGGGGACATTGAGCAGTTCTTC.

A few counts support this clone. This sequence joins TRBV10-3 and TRBJ2-7; perhaps TRBD1 as D (6 bases). CDR3 size: 17 residues. The germline V and J ends were trimmed by 0 bases and 5 bases, with 20 bases remaining between them. CDR1 and CDR2 from the germline V gene are ENHRY and SYGVKD. The CDR3 protein is CAISESQASGDRNEQYF. DNA of the CDR3: TGTGCCATCAGTGAGTCGCAAGCTTCAGGGGATAGGAACGAGCAGTACTTC.

This clone occurred once. The genes are TRBV5-4 and TRBJ2-1, with TRBD1 identical over 11 bases. This CDR3 has 15 residues. Germline CDR1 reads SGHNT; CDR2 reads YYREEE (reference sequence). J was trimmed by 6 bases and V by 3 bases; bases with no gene match: 5. The CDR3 is CASSSDRGLANEQFF. The CDR3 bases are TGTGCCAGCAGCTCGGACAGGGGGCTTGCCAATGAGCAGTTCTTC.

About this clone: At one end the junction does not follow the germline gene, possibly because of a read error. The J gene is TRBJ2-1, the V gene TRBV7-6; TRBD2 matches 12 bases. CDR1 and CDR2 from the germline V gene are SGHVS and FNYEAQ. The CDR3 has 17 residues. CDR3 loop: CASSLAGGPDNANEQFF. DNA for the CDR3: TGTGCCAGCAGCCTAGCGGGGGGGCCGGATAATGCGAATGAGCAGTTCTTC. Using reference TRBV7-6 and TRBJ2-1 for the parts outside the CDR3, the full variable domain is GAGVSQSPRYKVTKRGQDVALRCDPISGHVSLYWYRQALGQGPEFLTYFNYEAQQDKSGLPNDRFSAERPEGSISTLTIQRTEQRDSAMYRCASSLAGGPDNANEQFFGPGTRLTVL.

The chain uses TRBV5-1 and TRBJ1-1, with TRBD1 matching over 10 bases. V lost 4 bases, J lost 0 bases, and 9 bases stayed unmatched. Germline lookup yields CDR1 SGHRS and CDR2 YFSETQ. The CDR3 length is 17 residues. This CDR3 reads CASSHYGTGDLNTEAFF. The DNA for the CDR3 is TGCGCCAGCAGCCATTACGGGACAGGGGACCTGAACACTGAAGCTTTCTTT.

The CDR3: CATSRDRASGANVLTF. The CDR3 bases are TGTGCCACCAGCAGGGACAGGGCCTCTGGGGCCAACGTCCTGACTTTC. This chain connects TRBV15 to TRBJ2-6, with TRBD1 matching 8 bases. V was clipped by 3 bases and J by 0 bases; unmatched bases: 1. This CDR3 is built from 16 residues. Germline-derived CDR1 and CDR2 are LNHNV and YYDKDF (reference sequence).

The V and J genes are TRBV2 and TRBJ1-6, with 7 bases identical to TRBD1. V lost 3 bases, J lost 8 bases, and 7 bases stayed unmatched. In germline, CDR1 is SNHLY, CDR2 FYNNEI. The CDR3 has 15 amino acids. This CDR3 reads CASSEGQSYYSPLHF. The CDR3, as DNA: TGTGCCAGCAGTGAGGGACAGTCCTACTATTCACCCCTCCACTTT.

The rearrangement uses TRBV4-3 and TRBJ1-2; D is unresolved. This CDR3 is 15 amino acids long. V shed 3 bases and J shed 8 bases, with 19 bases lying between them. The germline gives CDR1 LGHNA, CDR2 YSLEER. The CDR3 spells CASSHSLTNSWGYTF. CDR3 DNA sequence: TGCGCCAGCAGCCACAGCCTCACGAACTCCTGGGGCTACACCTTC.

The rearrangement joins TRBV5-5 to TRBJ2-7; D remains unclear. The germline CDR1 and CDR2 sequences are SGHKS and YYEKEE (reference sequence). The CDR3 totals 12 residues. Trimming shortened V by 2 bases and J by 4 bases, and 7 bases separated the two germline ends. The CDR3 DNA sequence: TGTGCCAGCAGCTTATCTGGGTACGAGCAGTACTTC. Residues: CASSLSGYEQYF.

The chain links TRBV7-8 to TRBJ2-1; D possibly corresponds to TRBD2 (6 bases). V was trimmed by 5 bases and J by 0 bases, leaving 14 bases between them. This CDR3 has 16 residues. Germline CDR1 SGHVS, CDR2 FQNEAQ. The CDR3 sequence: CASSPGIGGSYNEQFF. The DNA of the CDR3 is TGTGCCAGCAGCCCGGGGATCGGGGGCTCCTACAATGAGCAGTTCTTC.

This chain uses TRBV4-2 with TRBJ2-7, with D possibly TRBD2 on 5 matching bases. V gave up 4 bases and J gave up 5 bases, with 18 bases separating them. CDR3 size: 15 residues. Germline assignment: CDR1 LGHNA and CDR2 YNFKEQ. CDR3 in DNA: TGTGCCAGCAGCCCCGAGCGGAGACCTTGGGACGAGCAGTACTTC. Protein sequence: CASSPERRPWDEQYF.

V and J are TRBV7-8 and TRBJ2-3; D remains ambiguous. This CDR3 has 16 amino acids. The V end was cut by 2 bases, the J end by 1 base, with 13 bases between. Germline V CDR1 and CDR2: SGHVS, FQNEAQ. The CDR3 coding sequence is TGTGCCAGCAGCTTATTGGGCCGGGCCCGCACAGATACGCAGTATTTT. It yields the protein CASSLLGRARTDTQYF.

The chain joins TRBV27 to TRBJ2-1, with TRBD2 identical over 10 bases. This CDR3 spans 17 amino acids. The V and J ends lost 0 bases and 3 bases, in that order; junction bases with no gene match: 5. Germline values: CDR1 MNHEY, CDR2 SMNVEV (reference sequence). CDR3 DNA sequence: TGTGCCAGCAGTTTATCTATCGGACTAGCGGTCTACAATGAGCAGTTCTTC. It translates to CASSLSIGLAVYNEQFF.

The rearrangement joins TRBV5-4 to TRBJ2-1; D remains ambiguous. With 4 bases removed from V and 5 bases from J, the gap between germline ends came to 13 bases. CDR1 is SGHNT, CDR2 YYREEE, per germline (reference sequence). The CDR3 consists of 14 residues. The CDR3 DNA sequence: TGTGCCAGCAGCCTAATAAATAGGGACAATGAGCAGTTCTTC. Translated, it gives CASSLINRDNEQFF.

The chain employs TRBV7-6 and TRBJ2-1; 9 bases map to TRBD2. The V gene end was trimmed by 1 base and the J gene end by 4 bases; junction bases not matched to a gene: 8. Germline lookup yields CDR1 SGHVS and CDR2 FNYEAQ. The CDR3 totals 17 residues. CDR3 DNA: TGTGCCAGCAGCTTAGACGGGGCGGGAGGGAAGTACAATGAGCAGTTCTTC. It codes for CASSLDGAGGKYNEQFF.

This chain uses TRBV6-4 with TRBJ2-3; the match to TRBD2 covers 10 bases. The J segment lost 6 bases and the V segment lost 0 bases, leaving 0 bases of the junction unmatched. The CDR3 is 14 residues long. Per germline, CDR1 MRHNA and CDR2 SNTAGT. CDR3 protein: CASSDSSGGDTQYF. Here the CDR3 DNA reads TGTGCCAGCAGTGACTCTAGCGGGGGGGATACGCAGTATTTT.

CDR3 coding DNA: TGTGCCAGCAGCCCACGTTCGGACAGAGACTACGAGCAGTACTTC. Residues: CASSPRSDRDYEQYF. The chain combines TRBV5-4 with TRBJ2-7; TRBD1 is a possible D gene (6 bases). The CDR3 loop spans 15 amino acids. Trimming left V 4 bases short and J 3 bases short, with 17 bases between. Germline values: CDR1 SGHNT, CDR2 YYREEE (reference sequence).

A single count supports this clone. This chain uses TRBV27 with TRBJ2-5; 8 nucleotides agree with TRBD2. The germline V gene has CDR1 MNHEY and CDR2 SMNVEV (reference sequence). CDR3 length equals 14 residues. J gave up 2 bases and V 6 bases, and 5 bases lay outside the gene matches. The CDR3 loop is CASSFTSGQETQYF. The CDR3, as DNA: TGTGCCAGCAGCTTTACTAGCGGACAAGAGACCCAGTACTTC.

This clone was detected a few times. The chain links TRBV6-4 to TRBJ2-2, with a weak D call TRBD1 (6 bases). The V and J ends lost 4 bases and 2 bases respectively, with 14 bases between them. The CDR3 is made up of 16 amino acids. Germline CDR1 reads MRHNA; CDR2 reads SNTAGT. CDR3 sequence reads: CASSVIPGQNTGELFF. In DNA, the CDR3 is TGTGCCAGCAGTGTTATCCCGGGACAAAACACCGGGGAGCTGTTTTTT.

This chain links TRBV5-6 with TRBJ2-1; D is uncertain. The CDR3 loop spans 16 amino acids. V dropped 0 bases and J dropped 0 bases, with 10 bases sitting between them. Germline CDR1 and CDR2: SGHDT and YYEEEE. The CDR3 sequence: CASSLETISSYNEQFF. The DNA of the CDR3 is TGTGCCAGCAGCTTGGAGACGATTAGCTCCTACAATGAGCAGTTCTTC.

About this clone itself: Other DNA sequences in the sample encode the same CDR3. The V gene is TRBV6-5, the J gene TRBJ2-1, with D unclear. The germline gives CDR1 MNHEY, CDR2 SVGAGI. V was clipped by 5 bases and J by 0 bases, with 11 bases between them. This CDR3 has 15 residues. The CDR3 reads CASSPTHSSYNEQFF. CDR3 DNA: TGTGCCAGCAGTCCTACTCATAGCTCCTACAATGAGCAGTTCTTC.

The rearrangement joins TRBV4-3 to TRBJ1-1; 7 nucleotides align to TRBD1. The CDR3 runs 15 residues. J was trimmed by 7 bases and V by 0 bases; bases with no gene match: 8. Germline V CDR1 and CDR2: LGHNA, YSLEER. Here the CDR3 reads CASSQDSAGGIEAFF. The CDR3 DNA follows: TGCGCCAGCAGCCAAGATTCGGCAGGGGGGATTGAAGCTTTCTTT.

This chain connects TRBV28 to TRBJ2-7, with 11 bases fitting TRBD1. Germline CDR1 is MDHEN and CDR2 is SYDVKM. The CDR3 has 16 amino acids. The V and J ends lost 5 bases and 5 bases, in that order; junction bases with no gene match: 11. CDR3 sequence (DNA): TGTGCCAGCAGTCTACTGACGGACAGGGGGCAGAACGAGCAGTACTTC. Its translation: CASSLLTDRGQNEQYF. Using reference TRBV28 and TRBJ2-7 for the parts outside the CDR3, the full variable domain is DVKVTQSSRYLVKRTGEKVFLECVQDMDHENMFWYRQDPGLGLRLIYFSYDVKMKEKGDIPEGYSVSREKKERFSLILESASTNQTSMYLCASSLLTDRGQNEQYFGPGTRLTVT.

The chain employs TRBV6-1 and TRBJ2-3, with 11 bases aligning to TRBD1. CDR3 length equals 14 residues. Germline V lookup: CDR1 MNHNS, CDR2 SASEGT. V shed 3 bases and J 4 bases; nucleotides not matched to a gene: 0. CDR3 sequence: CASSEGQGADTQYF. Written as DNA, the CDR3 is TGTGCCAGCAGTGAGGGACAGGGGGCAGATACGCAGTATTTT.

This sequence joins TRBV5-5 and TRBJ1-5; no definite D call. In germline, CDR1 is SGHKS, CDR2 YYEKEE (reference sequence). Trimming took 0 bases from V and 2 from J, leaving 15 bases between them. The CDR3 is 17 amino acids. The CDR3 is CASSLAINLAGNQPQHF. The CDR3 DNA is TGTGCCAGCAGCTTGGCGATAAATTTAGCGGGCAATCAGCCCCAGCATTTT.